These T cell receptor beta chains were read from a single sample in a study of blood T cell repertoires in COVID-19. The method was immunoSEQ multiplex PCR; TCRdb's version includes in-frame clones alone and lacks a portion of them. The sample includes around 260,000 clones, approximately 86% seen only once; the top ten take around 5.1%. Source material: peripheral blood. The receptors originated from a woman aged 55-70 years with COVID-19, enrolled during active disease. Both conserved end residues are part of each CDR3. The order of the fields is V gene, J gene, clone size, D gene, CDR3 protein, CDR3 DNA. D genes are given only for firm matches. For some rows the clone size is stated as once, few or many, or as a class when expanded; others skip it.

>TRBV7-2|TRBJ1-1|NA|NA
CASSAGMFNTEAFF
TGTGCCAGCAGCGCCGGGATGTTTAACACTGAAGCTTTCTTT
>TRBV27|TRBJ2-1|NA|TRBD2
CASSPLPGTSGIPPWVEQFF
TGTGCCAGCAGTCCACTCCCCGGGACTAGCGGGATTCCCCCCTGGGTGGAGCAGTTCTTC
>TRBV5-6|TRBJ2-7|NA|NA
CASSLRIREYYEQYF
TGTGCCAGCAGCTTGCGGATCCGGGAATACTACGAGCAGTACTTC
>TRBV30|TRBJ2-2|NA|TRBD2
CAWRGLAGTGELFF
TGTGCCTGGAGGGGACTAGCGGGCACCGGGGAGCTGTTTTTT
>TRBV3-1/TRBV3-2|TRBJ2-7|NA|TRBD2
CASSRGLAGSYEQYF
TGTGCCAGCAGCCGCGGACTAGCGGGATCCTACGAGCAGTACTTC
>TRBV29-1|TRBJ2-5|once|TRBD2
CSVAASGSPKTQYF
TGCAGCGTTGCGGCTAGCGGGAGTCCCAAGACCCAGTACTTC
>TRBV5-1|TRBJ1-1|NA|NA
CASSLVLGASEAFF
TGCGCCAGCAGCTTGGTTCTGGGGGCCTCTGAAGCTTTCTTT
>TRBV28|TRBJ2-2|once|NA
CASSWYRDPNTGELFF
TGTGCCAGCAGTTGGTACCGGGATCCGAACACCGGGGAGCTGTTTTTT
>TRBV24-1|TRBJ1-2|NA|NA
CATSDRGRAGGYTF
TGTGCCACCAGTGATCGAGGCCGGGCGGGGGGCTACACCTTC
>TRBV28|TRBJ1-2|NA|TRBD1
CASSSDRHYGYTF
TGTGCCAGCAGCTCGGACAGGCACTATGGCTACACCTTC
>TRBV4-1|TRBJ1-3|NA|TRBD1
CASSHGTQGSGNTIYF
TGCGCCAGCAGCCATGGAACACAGGGGAGCGGAAACACCATATATTTT
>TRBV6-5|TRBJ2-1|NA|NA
CATQSAGNEQFF
TGTGCCACCCAGTCGGCCGGGAATGAGCAGTTCTTC